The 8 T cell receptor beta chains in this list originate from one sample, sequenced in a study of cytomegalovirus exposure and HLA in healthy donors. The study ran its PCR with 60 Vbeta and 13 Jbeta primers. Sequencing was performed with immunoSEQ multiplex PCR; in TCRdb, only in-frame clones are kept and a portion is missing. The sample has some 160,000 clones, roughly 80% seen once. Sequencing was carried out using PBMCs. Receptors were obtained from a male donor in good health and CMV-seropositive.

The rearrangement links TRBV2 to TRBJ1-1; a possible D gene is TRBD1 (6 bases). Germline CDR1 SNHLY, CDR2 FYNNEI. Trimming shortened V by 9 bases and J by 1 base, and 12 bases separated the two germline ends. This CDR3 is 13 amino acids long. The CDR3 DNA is TGTGCCAGAGGACAGCTAGCGAACACTGAAGCTTTCTTT. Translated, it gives CARGQLANTEAFF.

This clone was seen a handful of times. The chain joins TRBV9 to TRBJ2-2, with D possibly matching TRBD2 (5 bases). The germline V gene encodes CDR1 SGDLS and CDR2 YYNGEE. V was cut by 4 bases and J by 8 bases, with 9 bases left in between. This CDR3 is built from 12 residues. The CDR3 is CASSSGMGELFF. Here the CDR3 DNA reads TGTGCCAGCAGCTCCGGGATGGGGGAGCTGTTTTTT. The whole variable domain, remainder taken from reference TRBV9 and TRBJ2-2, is DSGVTQTPKHLITATGQRVTLRCSPRSGDLSVYWYQQSLDQGLQFLIQYYNGEERAKGNILERFSAQQFPDLHSELNLSSLELGDSALYFCASSSGMGELFFGEGSRLTVL.

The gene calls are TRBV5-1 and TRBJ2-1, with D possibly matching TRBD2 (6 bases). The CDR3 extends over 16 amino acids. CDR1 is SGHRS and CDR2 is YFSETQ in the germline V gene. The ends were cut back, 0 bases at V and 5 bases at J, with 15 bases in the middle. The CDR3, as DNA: TGCGCCAGCAGCTTGGATGGGGTGACGGGGGACAATGAGCAGTTCTTC. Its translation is CASSLDGVTGDNEQFF.

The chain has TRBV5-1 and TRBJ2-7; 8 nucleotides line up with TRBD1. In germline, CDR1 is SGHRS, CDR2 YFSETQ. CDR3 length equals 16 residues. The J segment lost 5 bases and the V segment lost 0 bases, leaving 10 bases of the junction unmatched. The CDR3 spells CASSLAVRTGPDEQYF. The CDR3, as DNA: TGCGCCAGCAGCTTGGCCGTGAGGACAGGGCCGGACGAGCAGTACTTC.

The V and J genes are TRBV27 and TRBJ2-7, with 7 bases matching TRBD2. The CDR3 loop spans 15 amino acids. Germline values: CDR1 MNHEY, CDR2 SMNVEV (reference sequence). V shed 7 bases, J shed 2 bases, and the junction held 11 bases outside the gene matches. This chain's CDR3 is CASTRRLAETYEQYF. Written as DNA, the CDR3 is TGTGCCAGCACCCGCCGCCTAGCGGAGACCTACGAGCAGTACTTC.

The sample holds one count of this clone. CDR3 nucleotide sequence: TGTGCCAGTAGTTCCGGAGGGAGGGTTAATCAGCCCCAGCATTTT. This encodes CASSSGGRVNQPQHF. The chain recombines TRBV19 with TRBJ1-5, with D hard to call. The CDR3 extends over 15 amino acids. Germline V CDR1 and CDR2: LNHDA, SQIVND (reference sequence). Trimming stripped 5 bases from V and 4 bases from J, with 15 bases between.

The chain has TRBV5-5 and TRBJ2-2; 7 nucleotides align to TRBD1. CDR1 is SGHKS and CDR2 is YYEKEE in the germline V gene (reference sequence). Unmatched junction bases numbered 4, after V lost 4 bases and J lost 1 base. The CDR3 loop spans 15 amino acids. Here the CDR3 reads CASSLRTGNTGELFF. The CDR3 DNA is TGTGCCAGCAGCCTGAGGACAGGGAACACCGGGGAGCTGTTTTTT.

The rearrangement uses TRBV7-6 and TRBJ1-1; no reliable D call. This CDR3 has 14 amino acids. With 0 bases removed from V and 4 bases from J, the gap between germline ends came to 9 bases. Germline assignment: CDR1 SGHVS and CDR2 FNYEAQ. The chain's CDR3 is CASSLAHSGTEAFF. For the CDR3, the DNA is TGTGCCAGCAGCTTAGCCCACTCGGGCACTGAAGCTTTCTTT.